The rows below give T cell receptor beta chains drawn from one sample of a study of vaccination effects on CD4 cells after COVID-19. For these TCRs, the target antigens are not known. The assay was immunoSEQ multiplex PCR, and TCRdb's table has in-frame clones only and misses some. This sample has fewer than 90,000 clones, with around four fifths found just once. Sequencing used CD4+ T cells from PBMCs cultured with HCoV-OC43 spike peptides, obtained after COVID-19 vaccination. The receptors originated from a human donor who received a COVID-19 vaccine. CDR3s include the opening cysteine and the closing phenylalanine or tryptophan. The order of the fields is D gene, clone size, J gene, V gene, CDR3 DNA, CDR3 protein. A D gene is named only where the DNA matches it firmly. Not all rows give a size; the values are once, few, many and, for expanded clones, a class.

D: -
size: -
J: TRBJ1-4
V: TRBV15
DNA: TGTGCCACCAGCAGAGACCAGGGTGAAAAACTGTTTTTT
CDR3: CATSRDQGEKLFF

D: -
size: -
J: TRBJ1-2
V: TRBV3-1/TRBV3-2
DNA: TGTGCCAGCAGCCAATGGGACCGAAACCCTAACTATGGCTACACCTTC
CDR3: CASSQWDRNPNYGYTF

D: -
size: -
J: TRBJ1-1
V: TRBV7-9
DNA: TGTGCCAGCAGCGCGGGTCGATCGGGGGAAACTGAAGCTTTCTTT
CDR3: CASSAGRSGETEAFF

D: -
size: medium-sized
J: TRBJ2-6
V: TRBV6-2/TRBV6-3
DNA: TGTGCCAGCAGCCCTGTAGGGTCTGGGGCCAACGTCCTGACTTTC
CDR3: CASSPVGSGANVLTF

D: TRBD2
size: -
J: TRBJ2-3
V: TRBV5-1
DNA: TGCGCCAGCAGCTTGGGGACTAGCGAAACGACAGATACGCAGTATTTT
CDR3: CASSLGTSETTDTQYF

D: -
size: -
J: TRBJ2-5
V: TRBV12-3/TRBV12-4
DNA: TGTGCCAGCAGACGGCGCCCGGGAGAGACCCAGTACTTC
CDR3: CASRRRPGETQYF

D: TRBD1
size: once
J: TRBJ1-6
V: TRBV19
DNA: TGTGCCAGTACCACCGGGACAGCTAATTCACCCCTCCACTTT
CDR3: CASTTGTANSPLHF

D: -
size: -
J: TRBJ1-4
V: TRBV12-5
DNA: TGTGCTAGTGGTTTGGTAATAACGACAGCCATCAATGAAAAACTGTTTTTT
CDR3: CASGLVITTAINEKLFF

D: -
size: -
J: TRBJ1-5
V: TRBV18
DNA: TGTGCCAGCTCACCATCAGGACCGAGGGGATCTCAGCCCCAGCATTTT
CDR3: CASSPSGPRGSQPQHF

D: TRBD1
size: -
J: TRBJ1-2
V: TRBV7-7
DNA: TGTGCCAGCAGCCCGGGACAGGGGTATGGCTACACCTTC
CDR3: CASSPGQGYGYTF

D: -
size: -
J: TRBJ2-5
V: TRBV6-5
DNA: TGTGCCAGCAAAAAAGACATAAAAACGGAGACCCAGTACTTC
CDR3: CASKKDIKTETQYF

D: -
size: -
J: TRBJ1-1
V: TRBV28
DNA: TGTGCCAGCATTCCATCCGGACAACTGAACACTGAAGCTTTCTTT
CDR3: CASIPSGQLNTEAFF

D: -
size: once
J: TRBJ2-5
V: TRBV24-1
DNA: TGTGCCACCAGTGCGGCTGGGAGCCAAGAGACCCAGTACTTC
CDR3: CATSAAGSQETQYF

D: -
size: few
J: TRBJ1-5
V: TRBV2
DNA: TGTGCCTCCAGCCCCAGTTATGGCAATCAGCCCCAGCATTTT
CDR3: CASSPSYGNQPQHF

D: TRBD1
size: -
J: TRBJ1-6
V: TRBV19
DNA: TGTGCCAGTAGGTCCGGACAGGGGTTGAAGTATTCACCCCTCCACTTT
CDR3: CASRSGQGLKYSPLHF

D: -
size: -
J: TRBJ2-1
V: TRBV5-5
DNA: TGTGCCAGCAGCTTGACAGTCTACAATGAGCAGTTCTTC
CDR3: CASSLTVYNEQFF

D: -
size: -
J: TRBJ1-5
V: TRBV18
DNA: TGTGCCAGCTCGTCCGGACAGAGCAATCAGCCCCAGCATTTT
CDR3: CASSSGQSNQPQHF

D: TRBD1
size: -
J: TRBJ1-1
V: TRBV10-3
DNA: TGTGCCATCAGTGCGGACAGGGGGCTTGTCACTGAAGCTTTCTTT
CDR3: CAISADRGLVTEAFF

D: TRBD2
size: once
J: TRBJ2-3
V: TRBV9
DNA: TGTGCCAGCAGCGATGGACTAGCTAATGTGGCAGATACGCAGTATTTT
CDR3: CASSDGLANVADTQYF

D: -
size: -
J: TRBJ2-3
V: TRBV19
DNA: TGTGCCAGTAGTATGAGTTGGGATACGCAGTATTTT
CDR3: CASSMSWDTQYF

D: -
size: -
J: TRBJ1-1
V: TRBV19
DNA: TGTGCCAGTAGTATGGAGGGGGGCAAGGCTTTCTTT
CDR3: CASSMEGGKAFF

D: -
size: few
J: TRBJ1-6
V: TRBV5-1
DNA: TGCGCCAGCAGCTTAATGTGGACAGAGTCTTCACCCCTCCACTTT
CDR3: CASSLMWTESSPLHF

D: TRBD1
size: -
J: TRBJ2-5
V: TRBV2
DNA: TGTGCCAGCAGTTCGGGGACACAGGGGAGACCCCAGTACTTC
CDR3: CASSSGTQGRPQYF

D: -
size: once
J: TRBJ2-1
V: TRBV7-2
DNA: TGTGCCAGCAGGGTTCTAGCGAGAAATGAGCAGTTCTTC
CDR3: CASRVLARNEQFF

D: TRBD1
size: -
J: TRBJ2-3
V: TRBV19
DNA: TGTGCCAGTAGTCCTATGGACAGGCGACTGATCACAGATACGCAGTATTTT
CDR3: CASSPMDRRLITDTQYF

D: -
size: -
J: TRBJ1-5
V: TRBV6-4
DNA: TGTGCCAGCAGTGACAGCGGGTTCGTCGGTCAGCCCCAGCATTTT
CDR3: CASSDSGFVGQPQHF

D: -
size: -
J: TRBJ1-6
V: TRBV10-1
DNA: TGCGCCAGCACTCCGGACTATAATTCACCCCTCCACTTT
CDR3: CASTPDYNSPLHF

D: TRBD2
size: -
J: TRBJ2-1
V: TRBV5-1
DNA: TGCGCCAGCAGCTTGTCCCCTAGCGGGGGTTATGAGCAGTTCTTC
CDR3: CASSLSPSGGYEQFF

D: TRBD2
size: few
J: TRBJ2-2
V: TRBV27
DNA: TGTGCCAGCAGAGGTATAGCGGGGGCCATCGGGGAGCTGTTTTTT
CDR3: CASRGIAGAIGELFF

D: TRBD2
size: -
J: TRBJ2-3
V: TRBV7-2
DNA: TGTGCCAGCAGCTGGGGCGGGGGTAGGGTAGATACGCAGTATTTT
CDR3: CASSWGGGRVDTQYF

D: -
size: -
J: TRBJ1-5
V: TRBV18
DNA: TGTGCCAGCTCACCGACGGATAGCAATCAGCCCCAGCATTTT
CDR3: CASSPTDSNQPQHF

D: -
size: -
J: TRBJ1-1
V: TRBV28
DNA: TGTGCCAGCAGTCCTATGCGGGTGGGGAAACCTACTGAAGCTTTCTTT
CDR3: CASSPMRVGKPTEAFF

D: -
size: -
J: TRBJ1-2
V: TRBV4-3
DNA: TGCGCCAGCAGCCAACAACAGGGCGATTACTATGGCTACACCTTC
CDR3: CASSQQQGDYYGYTF

D: TRBD2
size: -
J: TRBJ2-5
V: TRBV10-3
DNA: TGTGCCATCAGTGACCTCGGGGGGGGAGAGACCCAGTACTTC
CDR3: CAISDLGGGETQYF

D: -
size: few
J: TRBJ1-1
V: TRBV3-1/TRBV3-2
DNA: TGTGCCAGCAGTCAGTTGAACACTGAAGCTTTCTTT
CDR3: CASSQLNTEAFF

D: -
size: -
J: TRBJ1-2
V: TRBV6-5
DNA: TGTGCCAGCAGTTTCCGGGTCAACTATGGCTACACCTTC
CDR3: CASSFRVNYGYTF

D: -
size: -
J: TRBJ2-2
V: TRBV6-4
DNA: TGTGCCAGCAGTGAAAATTTGAACACCGGGGAGCTGTTTTTT
CDR3: CASSENLNTGELFF

D: TRBD1
size: -
J: TRBJ1-5
V: TRBV18
DNA: TGTGCCAGCTCACGGACAGGGGCACAGCCCCAGCATTTT
CDR3: CASSRTGAQPQHF

D: -
size: -
J: TRBJ2-3
V: TRBV25-1
DNA: TGTGCCAGCAGTGACTTCAGGAGCACAGATACGCAGTATTTT
CDR3: CASSDFRSTDTQYF

D: TRBD1
size: -
J: TRBJ2-1
V: TRBV10-1
DNA: TGCGCCAGCAGTGGTGTACAGGGGATAAGGAATGAGCAGTTCTTC
CDR3: CASSGVQGIRNEQFF

D: -
size: -
J: TRBJ2-2
V: TRBV7-3
DNA: TGTGCCAGCAGCTTTGACAGCGCGAACACCGGGGAGCTGTTTTTT
CDR3: CASSFDSANTGELFF

D: -
size: -
J: TRBJ2-6
V: TRBV9
DNA: TGTGCCAGCAGCGCAAGGACAGCCTCTGGGGCCAACGTCCTGACTTTC
CDR3: CASSARTASGANVLTF

D: -
size: -
J: TRBJ2-1
V: TRBV6-5
DNA: TGTGCCAGCAGTTACGGGCAGTCCCTTTCCAATGAGCAGTTCTTC
CDR3: CASSYGQSLSNEQFF

D: -
size: -
J: TRBJ2-3
V: TRBV3-1/TRBV3-2
DNA: TGTGCCAGCAGCCACCAATGGACGCAGTATTTT
CDR3: CASSHQWTQYF

D: -
size: -
J: TRBJ2-5
V: TRBV7-9
DNA: TGTGCCAGCAGCTTAGTCCCGCAAGAGACCCAGTACTTC
CDR3: CASSLVPQETQYF

D: -
size: -
J: TRBJ2-1
V: TRBV7-9
DNA: TGTGCCAGCAGCTTAGTTGAGGGAATCTACAATGAGCAGTTCTTC
CDR3: CASSLVEGIYNEQFF

D: -
size: -
J: TRBJ1-3
V: TRBV11-2
DNA: TGTGCCAGCAGCTCCCTCTCTGGAAACACCATATATTTT
CDR3: CASSSLSGNTIYF